Below, 16 T cell receptor beta chains from the same sample are listed, as sequenced in a study of blood T cell repertoires in COVID-19. Clones were sequenced by immunoSEQ multiplex PCR, and TCRdb holds only the in-frame ones, with some missing. The data show hundreds of thousands of clones, 85% seen once. Sequenced input: PBMCs or T cells enriched from blood (not recorded which). These receptors originate from a woman aged 45-60 years who had recovered from COVID-19.

The chain combines TRBV30 with TRBJ2-7; TRBD2 matches 9 bases. There are 13 residues in the CDR3. In germline, CDR1 is GTSNPN, CDR2 SVGIG (reference sequence). V shed 0 bases, J shed 7 bases, and the junction held 4 bases outside the gene matches. The CDR3 reads CAWSVKLAGEQYF. Here the CDR3 DNA reads TGTGCCTGGAGTGTAAAGCTAGCGGGAGAGCAGTACTTC.

For the CDR3, the DNA is TGTGCCCACAGGGACAACATTCAGTACTTC. Translated: CAHRDNIQYF. The V gene is TRBV7-4, the J gene TRBJ2-4, with a tentative D call TRBD1 (6 bases). V lost 11 bases to trimming and J lost 7 bases, with 9 bases between them. Germline V gene data show CDR1 as SGHVT and CDR2 as SQSDAQ. The CDR3 contains 10 residues.

The chain couples TRBV28 to TRBJ1-3, with D possibly matching TRBD1 (6 bases). Trimming stripped 7 bases from V and 3 bases from J, with 19 bases between. The CDR3 spans 16 residues. CDR1 and CDR2 (germline): MDHEN, SYDVKM. The CDR3 protein is CASMAGAPLVGNTIYF. The CDR3 nucleotides read TGTGCCAGCATGGCAGGGGCCCCCCTCGTTGGAAACACCATATATTTT.

Comment on this clone: The sample contains more than one DNA sequence encoding this CDR3. This chain joins TRBV5-1 and TRBJ1-1; D might be TRBD1 (6 bases). Per the germline V gene, CDR1 is SGHRS and CDR2 is YFSETQ. The CDR3 totals 13 residues. V gave up 0 bases and J gave up 5 bases, with 8 bases separating them. CDR3 DNA sequence: TGCGCCAGCAGCTTGGTACAGGGTACTGAAGCTTTCTTT. This sequence encodes CASSLVQGTEAFF.

The chain links TRBV18 to TRBJ2-1, with 14 nucleotides matching TRBD2. From germline, CDR1 is KGHSH and CDR2 LQKENI. V shed 8 bases, J shed 9 bases, and the junction held 6 bases outside the gene matches. The CDR3 covers 14 residues. CDR3 bases: TGTGCCAGCCTTACGGGACTAGCGGGAGCTGAGCAGTTCTTC. Encoded protein: CASLTGLAGAEQFF. The full variable domain, in which reference TRBV18 and TRBJ2-1 provide the parts outside the CDR3, is NAGVMQNPRHLVRRRGQEARLRCSPMKGHSHVYWYRQLPEEGLKFMVYLQKENIIDESGMPKERFSAEFPKEGPSILRIQQVVRGDSAAYFCASLTGLAGAEQFFGPGTRLTVL.

V and J are TRBV30 and TRBJ1-1; D is ambiguous. Germline CDR1 reads GTSNPN; CDR2 reads SVGIG (reference sequence). The CDR3 is made up of 13 amino acids. The V and J ends lost 5 bases and 4 bases respectively, with 14 bases between them. CDR3 residues: CAWLGFRGTEAFF. DNA for the CDR3: TGTGCCTGGCTGGGGTTTCGGGGCACTGAAGCTTTCTTT.

The chain has TRBV5-1 and TRBJ2-2, with D unclear. The V end lost 4 bases, the J end lost 7 bases, and 14 bases lay between the germline ends. Germline V CDR1 and CDR2: SGHRS, YFSETQ. The CDR3 spans 14 residues. CDR3 region: CASSLPDSGGELFF. CDR3 in DNA: TGCGCCAGCAGCCTTCCTGACTCGGGCGGGGAGCTGTTTTTT.

This clone was observed a single time. The V call is TRBV19, the J call TRBJ1-1; the D is unclear. V was pared by 5 bases and J by 6 bases, with 16 bases between. Germline V gene data show CDR1 as LNHDA and CDR2 as SQIVND (reference sequence). The CDR3 spans 14 residues. In DNA, the CDR3 is TGTGCCAGTAGTCGCCCGGGTTTTCCGGCTGAAGCTTTCTTT. Amino acid sequence: CASSRPGFPAEAFF.

J is TRBJ1-2 and V is TRBV7-9, with 7 bases aligning to TRBD1. V shed 0 bases and J 5 bases; nucleotides not matched to a gene: 3. CDR3 length: 14 residues. The germline V gene encodes CDR1 SEHNR and CDR2 FQNEAQ (reference sequence). The CDR3 reads CASSLAGGSYGYTF. In DNA form, the CDR3 reads TGTGCCAGCAGCTTAGCAGGGGGCAGTTATGGCTACACCTTC.

The chain couples TRBV4-1 to TRBJ1-4, with a possible D match to TRBD1 (6 bases). There are 17 residues in the CDR3. V lost 4 bases to trimming and J lost 0 bases, with 15 bases between them. Germline V gives CDR1 MGHRA, CDR2 YSYEKL. The CDR3 loop reads CASSLLGGVSTNEKLFF. The CDR3, as DNA: TGCGCCAGCAGCCTGCTTGGGGGCGTATCAACTAATGAAAAACTGTTTTTT.

This clone showed up just a few times. The chain couples TRBV19 to TRBJ1-5, with TRBD1 as a possible D gene (6 bases). The germline CDR1 and CDR2 sequences are LNHDA and SQIVND (reference sequence). This CDR3 comprises 15 residues. V was trimmed by 5 bases and J by 4 bases, leaving 15 bases between them. This CDR3 reads CASSARGEGNQPQHF. CDR3 coding DNA: TGTGCCAGTAGTGCCAGGGGCGAGGGGAATCAGCCCCAGCATTTT.

J is TRBJ2-4 and V is TRBV5-5; 7 nucleotides align to TRBD1. Trimming took 3 bases from V and 15 from J; bases not matched to a gene: 6. There are 11 residues in the CDR3. Looked up from germline, CDR1 is SGHKS and CDR2 is YYEKEE (reference sequence). CDR3 residues: CASSSSGTVYF. As DNA, the CDR3 is TGTGCCAGCAGCTCCTCCGGGACAGTGTACTTC. Based on the CDR3 plus reference TRBV5-5 and TRBJ2-4, the full variable domain is DAGVTQSPTHLIKTRGQQVTLRCSPISGHKSVSWYQQVLGQGPQFIFQYYEKEERGRGNFPDRFSARQFPNYSSELNVNALLLGDSALYLCASSSSGTVYFGAGTRLSVL.

In this sample, this clone turned up once. The chain links TRBV18 to TRBJ2-2; D is ambiguous. From germline, CDR1 is KGHSH and CDR2 LQKENI. The CDR3 has 14 residues. Trimming took 6 bases from V and 0 from J, leaving 8 bases between them. The CDR3, as DNA: TGTGCCAGCTCCCAAGACTCGAACACCGGGGAGCTGTTTTTT. This translates into CASSQDSNTGELFF.

This chain links TRBV7-2 with TRBJ1-1, with TRBD1 matching over 7 bases. Trimming removed 4 bases from V and 5 bases from J; junction bases left unmatched: 10. Germline CDR1 and CDR2: SGHTA and FQGNSA. The CDR3 is 15 residues long. CDR3 nucleotides: TGTGCCAGCAGCTCAGGACCAGGGGGGTGGACTGAAGCTTTCTTT. It translates to CASSSGPGGWTEAFF.

V gene TRBV18 combines with J gene TRBJ1-1, with 7 nucleotides matching TRBD1. The CDR3 totals 16 residues. V was pared by 0 bases and J by 3 bases, with 7 bases of the junction left unmatched. Germline CDR1 reads KGHSH; CDR2 reads LQKENI. The CDR3 nucleotides are TGTGCCAGCTCACCACCATCAGGGGGGCGGGACACTGAAGCTTTCTTT. This sequence encodes CASSPPSGGRDTEAFF.

The chain employs TRBV5-5 and TRBJ1-1; possibly TRBD1 for D (6 bases). Germline CDR1 SGHKS, CDR2 YYEKEE (reference sequence). The V end was cut by 2 bases, the J end by 5 bases, with 16 bases between. The CDR3 extends over 15 amino acids. CDR3 region: CASSFFGSGETEAFF. As DNA, the CDR3 is TGTGCCAGCAGCTTCTTTGGTTCAGGGGAGACTGAAGCTTTCTTT.